The 21 T cell receptor beta chains reported below all come from one sample, sequenced in a study of T cell repertoires in cytomegalovirus infection (dated 2019 in TCRdb). The sample's treatment or condition label, decoded: in vitro stimulation with specific CMV peptide epitopes to enrich CMV-specific T cells. Data came from an Illumina HiSeq 1500. TCRdb ran its own pipeline on the public reads, namely fastp trimming at Q25 and MiXCR clone calling, and kept in-frame beta chains. Identical CDR3 proteins give one entry, which carries the most common genes and DNA. The sample has approximately 990,000 distinct CDR3 sequences on record, roughly 31% of them singletons. Clones ranked in the top ten supply roughly 13% of the sample. No antigen has been assigned to these receptors. The input for sequencing was cultured CD8+ T cells from PBMCs, taken from culture after CMV antigen stimulation. The receptors derive from a human donor in good health (CMV status not recorded). Some clones in this sample may be carry-over from other donors' samples.

In its sample, this clonotype was seen a few times. V is TRBV7-2 and J is TRBJ1-2, with a possible D match to TRBD1 (6 bases). CDR3 size: 18 residues. The V end lost 4 bases, the J end lost 7 bases, and 28 bases lay between the germline ends. Germline V gene sequence: CDR1 SGHTA, CDR2 FQGNSA. This CDR3 is CASSSKPGGGGAMGGYTF. The CDR3 nucleotides are TGTGCCAGCAGCTCCAAACCTGGGGGCGGGGGCGCGATGGGTGGCTACACCTTC.

The chain employs TRBV4-1 and TRBJ1-6; unclear D gene. Germline V lookup: CDR1 MGHRA, CDR2 YSYEKL. The CDR3 runs 13 residues. Trimming removed 1 base at V and 7 bases at J, with 5 bases between. The DNA of the CDR3 is TGCGCCAGCAGCCAAGCGCCGAATTCACCCCTCCACTTT. Protein: CASSQAPNSPLHF.

This CDR3 reads CSASPFSNGELFF. For the CDR3, the DNA is TGCAGTGCTAGCCCCTTTTCTAACGGGGAGCTGTTTTTT. The gene calls are TRBV20-1 and TRBJ2-2; D remains unclear. V was cut by 3 bases and J by 7 bases, with 12 bases left in between. The CDR3 is 13 residues long. The germline gives CDR1 DFQATT, CDR2 SNEGSKA (reference sequence).

This clonotype was seen a handful of times. The chain recombines TRBV27 with TRBJ2-7; unclear D gene. The CDR3 spans 10 residues. Trimming pared 8 bases from V and 3 bases from J, leaving 5 bases between. Germline-derived CDR1 and CDR2 are MNHEY and SMNVEV (reference sequence). The CDR3 nucleotides are TGTGCCAGCGGTCTCTACGAGCAGTACTTC. It codes for CASGLYEQYF.

Worth noting for this clonotype: The CDR3 does not close with the conserved phenylalanine or tryptophan, likely indicating a read error. The chain recombines TRBV7-3 with TRBJ2-3; 8 positions match TRBD2. Per the germline V gene, CDR1 is SGHTA and CDR2 is FQGTGA. The CDR3 is made up of 15 amino acids. The junction had 7 bases not matched to a gene; V was cut back by 4 bases and J by 4 bases. The CDR3 nucleotides read TGTGCCAGCAGCTCAAGCGGGGGCTTGGCAGATACGCAGTATATT. Translated: CASSSSGGLADTQYI.

This clonotype was detected only a few times. The rearrangement joins TRBV19 to TRBJ2-1; D gene ambiguous. CDR1 is LNHDA, CDR2 SQIVND, per germline (reference sequence). This CDR3 has 15 amino acids. With 1 base removed from V and 1 base from J, the gap between germline ends came to 8 bases. This chain's CDR3 is CASSIGYPSYNEQFF. The CDR3 DNA is TGTGCCAGTAGTATAGGTTACCCTTCCTACAATGAGCAGTTCTTC.

The genes are TRBV7-9 and TRBJ2-3; possibly TRBD2 for D (6 bases). V lost 5 bases and J lost 9, with 12 bases in between. This CDR3 contains 12 residues. Looked up from germline, CDR1 is SEHNR and CDR2 is FQNEAQ (reference sequence). CDR3 region: CASSPPAGTQYF. The CDR3 nucleotides read TGTGCCAGCAGCCCCCCGGCGGGAACGCAGTATTTT.

This clonotype has ten or more counts. This sequence joins TRBV12-3 or TRBV12-4 and TRBJ1-2, with TRBD1 matching 8 bases. With V trimmed by 7 bases and J by 8 bases, 15 bases remained unmatched. The CDR3 is made up of 15 amino acids. DNA of the CDR3: TGTGCCAGCAATCCCGCCGGGACAGGAGCTATCGGCTACACCTTC. Translation gives CASNPAGTGAIGYTF.

This chain joins TRBV2 and TRBJ2-3; D may be TRBD2 (6 bases). Germline V lookup: CDR1 SNHLY, CDR2 FYNNEI. Trimming took 1 base from V and 5 from J, leaving 13 bases between them. The CDR3 spans 15 residues. This CDR3 is CASSEGGAFGDTQYF. CDR3 bases: TGTGCCAGCAGTGAAGGCGGGGCGTTTGGAGATACGCAGTATTTT.

This clonotype has only a few counts. The chain carries TRBV7-9 and TRBJ2-5, with unresolved D. Germline-derived CDR1 and CDR2 are SEHNR and FQNEAQ (reference sequence). CDR3 length equals 13 residues. The germline V and J ends were trimmed by 4 bases and 5 bases, with 11 bases remaining between them. CDR3 nucleotide sequence: TGTGCCAGCAGCTCGTCCCTTGGGGAGACCCAGTACTTC. Its protein is CASSSSLGETQYF.

This clonotype was observed at least ten times. V usage is TRBV7-6 and J usage is TRBJ2-5, with a tentative D call TRBD2 (7 bases). Germline lookup yields CDR1 SGHVS and CDR2 FNYEAQ. The CDR3 is 16 residues long. Trimming shortened V by 5 bases and J by 5 bases, and 21 bases separated the two germline ends. The CDR3 DNA sequence: TGTGCCAGCAGCATAGAGAAGCGGGGAAGGGGGGAGACCCAGTACTTC. Its translation: CASSIEKRGRGETQYF.

The CDR3 protein is CASITGPAKNIQYF. CDR3 DNA sequence: TGTGCCAGCATTACAGGGCCAGCCAAAAACATTCAGTACTTC. The chain recombines TRBV6-6 with TRBJ2-4; possibly TRBD1 for D (6 bases). Germline V CDR1 and CDR2: MNHNY, SVGAGI (reference sequence). V was clipped by 7 bases and J by 0 bases, with 10 bases between them. This CDR3 is 14 amino acids long.

This clonotype is a singleton in its sample. One junction end disagrees with the germline gene, perhaps due to a read error. The gene calls are TRBV5-8 and TRBJ2-1, with 10 bases lining up with TRBD2. The CDR3 sequence is 15 residues long. The germline V gene encodes CDR1 SGHTS and CDR2 YDEGEE. The CDR3 nucleotides are TGTGCCAGCAGTAAATTAGCGGGGGGATACATTGAGCAGTTCTTC. It translates to CASSKLAGGYIEQFF.

This clonotype occurred a few times. The rearrangement uses TRBV19 and TRBJ2-7; TRBD1 matches at 9 bases. V gave up 5 bases and J gave up 2 bases; unmatched junction bases: 7. This CDR3 contains 15 residues. CDR1 is LNHDA, CDR2 SQIVND, per germline (reference sequence). The CDR3 region has the DNA TGTGCCAGTAGTGCCGGACAGGGGTCCACCTACGAGCAGTACTTC. Protein sequence: CASSAGQGSTYEQYF.

The chain recombines TRBV20-1 with TRBJ1-1, with 12 bases fitting TRBD1. V trimming: 6 bases; J trimming: 6 bases; junction bases outside the gene matches: 11. Looked up from germline, CDR1 is DFQATT and CDR2 is SNEGSKA (reference sequence). CDR3 length: 15 residues. CDR3 coding DNA: TGCAGTGCCCCTACAAGAGGGGACAGGGGGCCTGAAGCTTTCTTT. Its translation: CSAPTRGDRGPEAFF.

V usage is TRBV12-3 or TRBV12-4 and J usage is TRBJ2-1; no reliable D call. The CDR3 is 14 amino acids. The V end was cut by 4 bases, the J end by 0 bases, with 7 bases between. CDR3 in amino acids: CASSWAISYNEQFF. CDR3 nucleotides: TGTGCCAGCAGTTGGGCAATCTCCTACAATGAGCAGTTCTTC.

V and J are TRBV7-9 and TRBJ2-1, with 9 bases aligning to TRBD1. V lost 5 bases, J lost 4 bases, and 12 bases stayed unmatched. The CDR3 has 17 amino acids. CDR1 SEHNR and CDR2 FQNEAQ come from the germline V gene (reference sequence). The CDR3 reads CASSPRGDRARYNEQFF. As DNA, the CDR3 is TGTGCCAGCAGCCCGAGGGGGGACAGGGCAAGGTACAATGAGCAGTTCTTC.

The J gene is TRBJ1-2, the V gene TRBV6-6, with D possibly matching TRBD1 (6 bases). From germline, CDR1 is MNHNY and CDR2 SVGAGI (reference sequence). V dropped 4 bases and J dropped 2 bases, with 14 bases sitting between them. The CDR3 covers 15 residues. The CDR3 bases are TGTGCCAGCAGTTTCTCCTTGACAGGAAACTATGGCTACACCTTC. The encoded protein is CASSFSLTGNYGYTF.

This rearrangement joins TRBV18 to TRBJ1-4; D not resolved. Between the trimmed V and J ends, which lost 3 bases and 5 bases, there was a span of 13 bases. CDR1 and CDR2 from the germline V gene are KGHSH and LQKENI. The CDR3 runs 15 residues. This chain's CDR3 is CASSPEAGQNEKLFF. The CDR3 DNA follows: TGTGCCAGCTCACCCGAGGCCGGGCAGAATGAAAAACTGTTTTTT.

The CDR3 nucleotides are TGTGCCAGCAGCTCACCTACACCCGGGAGACCGGAAGCTTTCTTT. Translated, it gives CASSSPTPGRPEAFF. This rearrangement joins TRBV7-9 to TRBJ1-1, with unresolved D. The CDR3 runs to 15 residues. Trimming stripped 4 bases from V and 8 bases from J, with 20 bases between. Germline V gene data show CDR1 as SEHNR and CDR2 as FQNEAQ (reference sequence).

This sequence joins TRBV6-1 and TRBJ2-7, with a tentative D call TRBD1 (5 bases). The CDR3 loop spans 15 amino acids. V gave up 2 bases and J gave up 1 base, with 12 bases separating them. Germline V gives CDR1 MNHNS, CDR2 SASEGT. The CDR3 sequence is CASSESQDTSYEQYV. The CDR3 DNA reads as TGTGCCAGCAGTGAAAGTCAGGACACATCCTACGAGCAGTACGTC.